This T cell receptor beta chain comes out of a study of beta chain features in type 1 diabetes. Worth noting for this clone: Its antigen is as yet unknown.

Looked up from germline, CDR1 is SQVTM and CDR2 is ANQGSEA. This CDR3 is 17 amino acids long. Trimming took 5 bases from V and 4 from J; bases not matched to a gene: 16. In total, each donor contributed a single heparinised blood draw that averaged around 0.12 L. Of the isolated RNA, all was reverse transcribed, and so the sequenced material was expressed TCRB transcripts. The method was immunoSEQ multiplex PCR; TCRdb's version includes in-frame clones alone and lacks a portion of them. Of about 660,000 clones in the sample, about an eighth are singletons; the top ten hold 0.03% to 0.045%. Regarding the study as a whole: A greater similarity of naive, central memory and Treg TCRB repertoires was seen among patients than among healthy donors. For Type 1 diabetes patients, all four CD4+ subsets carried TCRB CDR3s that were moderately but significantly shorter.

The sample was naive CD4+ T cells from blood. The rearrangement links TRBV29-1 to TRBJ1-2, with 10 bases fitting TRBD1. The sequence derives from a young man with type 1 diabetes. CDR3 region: CSVKHLGTGDSGYGYTF. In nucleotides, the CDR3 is TGCAGCGTTAAACACCTCGGGACAGGGGATTCTGGCTATGGCTACACCTTC. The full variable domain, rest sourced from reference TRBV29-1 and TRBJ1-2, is SAVISQKPSRDICQRGTSLTIQCQVDSQVTMMFWYRQQPGQSLTLIATANQGSEATYESGFVIDKFPISRPNLTFSTLTVSNMSPEDSSIYLCSVKHLGTGDSGYGYTFGSGTRLTVV.